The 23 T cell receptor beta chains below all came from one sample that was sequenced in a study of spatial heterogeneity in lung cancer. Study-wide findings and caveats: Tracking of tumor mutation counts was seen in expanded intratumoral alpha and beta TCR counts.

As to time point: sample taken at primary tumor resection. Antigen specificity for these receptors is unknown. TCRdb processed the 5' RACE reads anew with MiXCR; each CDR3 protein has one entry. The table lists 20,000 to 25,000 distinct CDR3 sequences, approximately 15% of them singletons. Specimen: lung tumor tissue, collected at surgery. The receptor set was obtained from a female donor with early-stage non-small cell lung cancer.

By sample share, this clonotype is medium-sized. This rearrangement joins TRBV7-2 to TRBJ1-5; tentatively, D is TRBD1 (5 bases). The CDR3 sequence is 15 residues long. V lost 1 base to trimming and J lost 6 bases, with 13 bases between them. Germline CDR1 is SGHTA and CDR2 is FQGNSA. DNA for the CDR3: TGTGCCAGCAGCTTAGACAGGAGGTTAGTTCAGCCCCAGCATTTT. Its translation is CASSLDRRLVQPQHF.

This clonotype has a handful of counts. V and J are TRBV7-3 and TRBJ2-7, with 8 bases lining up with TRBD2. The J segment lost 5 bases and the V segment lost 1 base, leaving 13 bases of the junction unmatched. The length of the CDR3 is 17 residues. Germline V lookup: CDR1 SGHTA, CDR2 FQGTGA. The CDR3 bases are TGTGCCAGCAGCTTAAGGGGAGCAGCGGGAGTCCCCCACGAGCAGTACTTC. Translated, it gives CASSLRGAAGVPHEQYF.

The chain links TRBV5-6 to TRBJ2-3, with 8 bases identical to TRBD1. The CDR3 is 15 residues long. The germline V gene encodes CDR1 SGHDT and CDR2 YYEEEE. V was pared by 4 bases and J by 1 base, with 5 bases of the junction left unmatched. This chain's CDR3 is CASSGDRGGTDTQYF. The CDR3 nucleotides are TGTGCCAGCAGCGGTGACAGGGGTGGCACAGATACGCAGTATTTT.

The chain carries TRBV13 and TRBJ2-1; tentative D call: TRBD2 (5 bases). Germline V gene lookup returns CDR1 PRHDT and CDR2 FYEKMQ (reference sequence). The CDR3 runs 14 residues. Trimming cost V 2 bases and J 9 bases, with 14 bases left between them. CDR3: CASSLRDYESEQFF. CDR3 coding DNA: TGTGCCAGCAGCTTACGTGACTACGAATCTGAGCAGTTCTTC.

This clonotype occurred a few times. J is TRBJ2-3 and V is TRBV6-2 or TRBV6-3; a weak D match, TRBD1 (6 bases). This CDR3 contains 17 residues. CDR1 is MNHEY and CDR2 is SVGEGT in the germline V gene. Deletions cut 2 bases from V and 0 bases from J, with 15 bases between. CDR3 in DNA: TGTGCCAGCAGTTACGCCGACAGGAGATATAGCACAGATACGCAGTATTTT. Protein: CASSYADRRYSTDTQYF.

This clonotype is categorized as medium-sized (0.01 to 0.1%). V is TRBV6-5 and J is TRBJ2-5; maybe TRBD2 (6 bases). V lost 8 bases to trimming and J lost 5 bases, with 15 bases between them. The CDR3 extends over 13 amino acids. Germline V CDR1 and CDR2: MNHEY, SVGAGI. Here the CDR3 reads CASGAGGLETQYF. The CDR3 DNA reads TGTGCCAGCGGTGCCGGGGGTTTGGAGACCCAGTACTTC.

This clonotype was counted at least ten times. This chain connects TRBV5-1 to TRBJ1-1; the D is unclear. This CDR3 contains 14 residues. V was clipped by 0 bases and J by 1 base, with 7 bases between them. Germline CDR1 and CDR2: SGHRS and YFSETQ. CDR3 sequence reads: CASSLAMENTEAFF. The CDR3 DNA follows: TGCGCCAGCAGCTTGGCCATGGAGAACACTGAAGCTTTCTTT.

The CDR3 region has the DNA TGCAGTGCTAGTCACCGATCAAGATCCTACGAGCAGTACTTC. This sequence encodes CSASHRSRSYEQYF. The rearrangement joins TRBV20-1 to TRBJ2-7; D is undetermined. The CDR3 totals 14 residues. V was clipped by 3 bases and J by 1 base, with 13 bases between them. Germline CDR1 reads DFQATT; CDR2 reads SNEGSKA (reference sequence).

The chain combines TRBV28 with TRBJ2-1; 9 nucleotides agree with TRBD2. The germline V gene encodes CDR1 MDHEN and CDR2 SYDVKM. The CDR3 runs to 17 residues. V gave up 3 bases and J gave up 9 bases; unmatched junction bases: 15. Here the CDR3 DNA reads TGTGCCAGCAGTTTTCAGGGGTTAGCGGGAGCCCCGGGTGAGCAGTTCTTC. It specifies CASSFQGLAGAPGEQFF. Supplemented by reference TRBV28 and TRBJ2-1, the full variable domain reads DVKVTQSSRYLVKRTGEKVFLECVQDMDHENMFWYRQDPGLGLRLIYFSYDVKMKEKGDIPEGYSVSREKKERFSLILESASTNQTSMYLCASSFQGLAGAPGEQFFGPGTRLTVL.

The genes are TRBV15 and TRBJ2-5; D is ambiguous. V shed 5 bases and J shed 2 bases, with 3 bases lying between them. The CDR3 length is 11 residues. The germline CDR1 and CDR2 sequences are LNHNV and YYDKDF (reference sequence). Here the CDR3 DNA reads TGTGCCACCAGCGGACAAGAGACCCAGTACTTC. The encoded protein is CATSGQETQYF. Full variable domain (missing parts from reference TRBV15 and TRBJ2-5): DAMVIQNPRYQVTQFGKPVTLSCSQTLNHNVMYWYQQKSSQAPKLLFHYYDKDFNNEADTPDNFQSRRPNTSFCFLDIRSPGLGDTAMYLCATSGQETQYFGPGTRLLVL.

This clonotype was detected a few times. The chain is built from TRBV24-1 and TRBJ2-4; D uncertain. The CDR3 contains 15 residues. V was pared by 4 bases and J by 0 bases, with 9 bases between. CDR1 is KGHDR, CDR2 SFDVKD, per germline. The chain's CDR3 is CATSEGYLAKNIQYF. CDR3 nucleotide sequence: TGTGCCACCAGTGAGGGGTACCTAGCCAAAAACATTCAGTACTTC.

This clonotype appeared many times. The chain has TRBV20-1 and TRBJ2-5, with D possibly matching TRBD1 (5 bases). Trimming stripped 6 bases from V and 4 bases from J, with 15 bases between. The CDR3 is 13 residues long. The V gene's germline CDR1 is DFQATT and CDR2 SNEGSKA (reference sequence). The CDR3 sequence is CSANLQGGETQYF. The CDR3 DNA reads TGCAGTGCCAACCTCCAGGGTGGAGAGACCCAGTACTTC.

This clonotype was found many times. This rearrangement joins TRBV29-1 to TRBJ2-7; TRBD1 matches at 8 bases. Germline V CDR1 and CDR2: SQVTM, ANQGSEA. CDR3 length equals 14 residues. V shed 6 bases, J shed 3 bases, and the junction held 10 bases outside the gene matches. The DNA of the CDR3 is TGCAGCGTGACCCCCGGGACAGGTAACTACGAGCAGTACTTC. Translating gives CSVTPGTGNYEQYF.

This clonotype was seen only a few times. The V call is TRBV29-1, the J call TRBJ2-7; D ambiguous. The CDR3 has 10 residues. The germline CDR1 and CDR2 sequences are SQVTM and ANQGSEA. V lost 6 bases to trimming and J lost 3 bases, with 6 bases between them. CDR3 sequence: CSVRHYEQYF. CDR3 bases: TGCAGCGTCCGACACTACGAGCAGTACTTC.

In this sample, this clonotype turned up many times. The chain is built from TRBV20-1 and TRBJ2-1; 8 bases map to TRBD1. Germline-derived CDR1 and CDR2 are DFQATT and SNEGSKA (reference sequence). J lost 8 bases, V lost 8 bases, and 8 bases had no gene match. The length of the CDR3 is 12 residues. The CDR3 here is CSRRTGSHEQFF. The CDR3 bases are TGCAGTCGCCGGACAGGGTCCCATGAGCAGTTCTTC.

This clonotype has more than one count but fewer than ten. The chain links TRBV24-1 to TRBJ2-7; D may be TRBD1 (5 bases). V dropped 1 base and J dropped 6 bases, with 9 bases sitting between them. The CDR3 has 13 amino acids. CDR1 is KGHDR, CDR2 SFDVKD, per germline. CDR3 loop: CATSDFRGGEQYF. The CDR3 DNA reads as TGTGCCACCAGTGATTTTAGGGGTGGCGAGCAGTACTTC.

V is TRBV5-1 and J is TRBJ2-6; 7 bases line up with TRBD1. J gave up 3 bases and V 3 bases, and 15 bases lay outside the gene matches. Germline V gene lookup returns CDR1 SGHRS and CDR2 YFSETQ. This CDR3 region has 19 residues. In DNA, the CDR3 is TGCGCCAGCAGCTCAACCCCGAAAGGGGGCGGGTTTGGGGCCAACGTCCTGACTTTC. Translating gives CASSSTPKGGGFGANVLTF.

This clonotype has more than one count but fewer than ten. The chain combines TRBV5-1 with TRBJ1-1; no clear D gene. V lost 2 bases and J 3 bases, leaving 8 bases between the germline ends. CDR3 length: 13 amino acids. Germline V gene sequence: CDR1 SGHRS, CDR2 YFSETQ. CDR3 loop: CASSLGWDTEAFF. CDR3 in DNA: TGCGCCAGCAGCTTAGGCTGGGACACTGAAGCTTTCTTT.

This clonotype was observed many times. The CDR3 nucleotides read TGTGCCAGCAGTTTCTCCTACTCACAGGGGGAGCAGTACTTC. This gives the protein CASSFSYSQGEQYF. The chain has TRBV12-3 or TRBV12-4 and TRBJ2-7, with 7 bases lining up with TRBD1. The CDR3 consists of 14 residues. J lost 7 bases, V lost 3 bases, and 9 bases had no gene match.

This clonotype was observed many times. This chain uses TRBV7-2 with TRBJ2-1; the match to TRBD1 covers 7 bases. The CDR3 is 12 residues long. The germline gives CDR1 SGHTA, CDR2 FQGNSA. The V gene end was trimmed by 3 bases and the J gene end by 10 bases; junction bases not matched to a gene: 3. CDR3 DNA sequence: TGTGCCAGCAGCTTTACAGGGGTAGAGCAGTTCTTC. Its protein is CASSFTGVEQFF.

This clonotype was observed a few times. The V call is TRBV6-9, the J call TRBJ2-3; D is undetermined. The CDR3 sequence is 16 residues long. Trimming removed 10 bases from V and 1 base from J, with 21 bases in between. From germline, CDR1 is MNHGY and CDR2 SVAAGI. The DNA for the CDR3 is TGTGCCAACGGCCTGAATTTTGAGTGGGGCACAGATACGCAGTATTTT. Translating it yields CANGLNFEWGTDTQYF.

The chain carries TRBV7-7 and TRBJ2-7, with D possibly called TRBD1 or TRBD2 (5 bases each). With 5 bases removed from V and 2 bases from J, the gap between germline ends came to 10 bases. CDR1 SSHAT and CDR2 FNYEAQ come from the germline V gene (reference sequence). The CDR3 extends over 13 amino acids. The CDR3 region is CASSRGPTYEQYF. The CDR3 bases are TGTGCCAGCAGCCGGGGACCCACCTACGAGCAGTACTTC.

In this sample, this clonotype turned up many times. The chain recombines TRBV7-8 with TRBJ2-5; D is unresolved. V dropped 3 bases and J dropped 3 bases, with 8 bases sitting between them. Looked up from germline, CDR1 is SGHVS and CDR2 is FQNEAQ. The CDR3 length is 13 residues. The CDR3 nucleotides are TGTGCCAGCAGCTTTCTATCTGAAGAGACCCAGTACTTC. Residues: CASSFLSEETQYF.